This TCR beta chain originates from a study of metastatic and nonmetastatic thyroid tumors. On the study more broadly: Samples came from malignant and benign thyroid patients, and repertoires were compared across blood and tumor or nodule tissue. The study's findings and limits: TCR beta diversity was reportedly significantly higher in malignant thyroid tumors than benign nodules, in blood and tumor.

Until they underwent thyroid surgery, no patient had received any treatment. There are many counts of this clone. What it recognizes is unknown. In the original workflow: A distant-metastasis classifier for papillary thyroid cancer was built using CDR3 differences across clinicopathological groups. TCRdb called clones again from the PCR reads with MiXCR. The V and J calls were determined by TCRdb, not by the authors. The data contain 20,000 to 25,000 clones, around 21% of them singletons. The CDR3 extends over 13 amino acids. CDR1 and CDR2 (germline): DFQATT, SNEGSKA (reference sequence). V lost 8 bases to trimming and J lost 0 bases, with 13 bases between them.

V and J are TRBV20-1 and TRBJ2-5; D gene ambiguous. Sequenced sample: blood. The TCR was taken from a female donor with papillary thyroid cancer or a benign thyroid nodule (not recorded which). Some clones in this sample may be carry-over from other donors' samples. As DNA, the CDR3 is TGCAGTATGACCCAAAGATACCAAGAGACCCAGTACTTC. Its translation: CSMTQRYQETQYF.